A single sample gave rise to the 30 T cell receptor beta chains below, sequenced in a study of shared clonotypes between healthy human individuals. Produced via immunoSEQ multiplex PCR; TCRdb's table is partial and in-frame only. The data contain millions of clones, 90% to 95% of them singletons. Sequencing input: naive CD4+ T cells from PBMCs. Described subset: CD45RA+ positively selected. The receptors originated from a man younger than 30 in good health. Some clones in this sample may be carry-over from other donors' samples.

This clone showed up just once. J is TRBJ2-3 and V is TRBV5-1, with 11 bases identical to TRBD1. The V gene end was trimmed by 7 bases and the J gene end by 4 bases; junction bases not matched to a gene: 8. The CDR3 has 15 amino acids. Germline lookup yields CDR1 SGHRS and CDR2 YFSETQ. The CDR3: CASGGGQGVADTQYF. CDR3 DNA: TGCGCCAGCGGAGGGGGACAGGGGGTCGCAGATACGCAGTATTTT.

J is TRBJ2-6 and V is TRBV10-3, with D unresolved. The V end was cut by 6 bases, the J end by 0 bases, with 12 bases between. CDR1 and CDR2 (germline): ENHRY, SYGVKD. The CDR3 contains 16 residues. As DNA, the CDR3 is TGTGCCATCAGCGGACCAAGGGCCTCTGGGGCCAACGTCCTGACTTTC. This encodes CAISGPRASGANVLTF.

This sequence joins TRBV27 and TRBJ2-4; perhaps TRBD2 as D (6 bases). Trimming took 1 base from V and 1 from J, leaving 8 bases between them. CDR3 length: 15 amino acids. CDR1 MNHEY and CDR2 SMNVEV come from the germline V gene (reference sequence). The CDR3, as DNA: TGTGCCAGCAGTTTATTTCGGGGGGCCAAAAACATTCAGTACTTC. This encodes CASSLFRGAKNIQYF.

The sample holds a few counts of this clone. Additional DNA sequences in this sample encode the identical CDR3. V and J are TRBV27 and TRBJ1-1, with unresolved D. Trimming stripped 3 bases from V and 1 base from J, with 6 bases between. The germline V gene encodes CDR1 MNHEY and CDR2 SMNVEV (reference sequence). CDR3 length: 13 residues. CDR3 loop: CASSFRQNTEAFF. CDR3 sequence (DNA): TGTGCCAGCAGTTTTCGGCAGAACACTGAAGCTTTCTTT.

The gene calls are TRBV28 and TRBJ2-7; 10 bases are a match to TRBD1. The CDR3 has 14 residues. V dropped 4 bases and J dropped 6; count of bases not matched to a gene: 6. CDR1 is MDHEN and CDR2 is SYDVKM in the germline V gene. In DNA, the CDR3 is TGTGCCAGCAGTTCCCGGGACAGGGGTAGCGAGCAGTACTTC. Encoded protein: CASSSRDRGSEQYF.

The chain joins TRBV6-5 to TRBJ2-1; no clear D. V lost 5 bases to trimming and J lost 7 bases, with 12 bases between them. CDR1 is MNHEY and CDR2 is SVGAGI in the germline V gene. The length of the CDR3 is 13 residues. The CDR3 region is CASSALVVNEQFF. The DNA for the CDR3 is TGTGCCAGCAGTGCCTTAGTGGTGAATGAGCAGTTCTTC.

The chain links TRBV10-2 to TRBJ1-1; D is perhaps TRBD1 (6 bases). Trimming stripped 5 bases from V and 4 bases from J, with 14 bases between. The germline CDR1 and CDR2 sequences are WSHSY and SAAADI. This CDR3 region has 14 residues. This chain's CDR3 is CASSLQGLGTEAFF. In DNA form, the CDR3 reads TGCGCCAGCAGTCTACAGGGTTTGGGCACTGAAGCTTTCTTT.

As concerns this clone: Other DNA variants within this sample encode the same CDR3. The chain employs TRBV5-1 and TRBJ2-5; no definite D call. The CDR3 is 12 residues long. From germline, CDR1 is SGHRS and CDR2 YFSETQ. V lost 0 bases and J 4 bases, leaving 4 bases between the germline ends. The CDR3 region has the DNA TGCGCCAGCAGCTTGGGTGCAGAGACCCAGTACTTC. Translating it yields CASSLGAETQYF.

The V gene is TRBV28, the J gene TRBJ1-2, with D possibly being TRBD1 (6 bases). Trimming left V 2 bases short and J 7 bases short, with 17 bases between. The CDR3 length is 15 residues. CDR1 and CDR2 from the germline V gene are MDHEN and SYDVKM. The CDR3 DNA is TGTGCCAGCAGTTTAGCCCCGGCGGGGGCGGGTGGCTACACCTTC. Translated, it gives CASSLAPAGAGGYTF.

This chain joins TRBV2 and TRBJ2-2; a possible D gene is TRBD1 (5 bases). This CDR3 contains 16 residues. V was clipped by 2 bases and J by 2 bases, with 12 bases between them. Germline V gene sequence: CDR1 SNHLY, CDR2 FYNNEI. This CDR3 reads CASSERPQANTGELFF. CDR3 nucleotides: TGTGCCAGCAGTGAAAGACCACAGGCAAACACCGGGGAGCTGTTTTTT.

The genes are TRBV9 and TRBJ2-7; D remains ambiguous. Germline CDR1 is SGDLS and CDR2 is YYNGEE. The CDR3 covers 14 residues. Trimming left V 2 bases short and J 5 bases short, with 14 bases between. The CDR3 protein is CASSVGGIRDEQYF. CDR3 nucleotide sequence: TGTGCCAGCAGCGTGGGTGGTATTCGGGACGAGCAGTACTTC.

The chain carries TRBV5-6 and TRBJ1-2, with 9 nucleotides matching TRBD1. The CDR3 runs to 16 residues. V was clipped by 2 bases and J by 7 bases; unmatched bases: 12. Looked up from germline, CDR1 is SGHDT and CDR2 is YYEEEE. CDR3 nucleotide sequence: TGTGCCAGCAGCTTACAGGGGGCGTCGGGGGTTGCTGGCTACACCTTC. Its protein product is CASSLQGASGVAGYTF.

This chain links TRBV5-1 with TRBJ2-7; D may be TRBD1 (5 bases). Germline-derived CDR1 and CDR2 are SGHRS and YFSETQ. The CDR3 loop spans 17 amino acids. With 0 bases removed from V and 1 base from J, the gap between germline ends came to 17 bases. CDR3 coding DNA: TGCGCCAGCAGCTTGGCCCCAGACAGTTCCCTTTCCTACGAGCAGTACTTC. This gives the protein CASSLAPDSSLSYEQYF.

The V and J genes are TRBV5-1 and TRBJ2-2; no clear D. Germline V CDR1 and CDR2: SGHRS, YFSETQ. This CDR3 has 18 amino acids. V was pared by 1 base and J by 6 bases, with 22 bases between. CDR3: CASSLYPVQDNVPGELFF. In DNA form, the CDR3 reads TGCGCCAGCAGCTTGTATCCGGTGCAGGATAATGTCCCCGGGGAGCTGTTTTTT.

The chain uses TRBV6-1 and TRBJ2-2, with 8 bases identical to TRBD1. This CDR3 region has 14 residues. Germline loops: CDR1 MNHNS, CDR2 SASEGT. Trimming cost V 7 bases and J 4 bases; bases outside gene matches: 5. The CDR3 reads CASILTGGTGELFF. CDR3 DNA sequence: TGTGCCAGCATACTCACAGGGGGCACCGGGGAGCTGTTTTTT.

The rearrangement uses TRBV10-3 and TRBJ2-2; no clear D. CDR3 length equals 15 residues. Germline CDR1 is ENHRY and CDR2 is SYGVKD. Between the trimmed V and J ends, which lost 9 bases and 1 base, there was a span of 15 bases. CDR3: CAIAGYSENTGELFF. The CDR3 DNA follows: TGTGCCATTGCCGGGTACTCGGAGAACACCGGGGAGCTGTTTTTT.

The V call is TRBV4-1, the J call TRBJ2-7; 10 bases agree with TRBD2. Germline-derived CDR1 and CDR2 are MGHRA and YSYEKL. The CDR3 contains 15 residues. The V segment lost 1 base and the J segment 2 bases; nucleotides outside the gene matches: 2. The CDR3 DNA reads TGCGCCAGCAGCCAAGTACTAGCGGGGACCTACGAGCAGTACTTC. Residues: CASSQVLAGTYEQYF.

Worth noting for this clone: The junction differs from germline at one of its ends, possibly a read error. This sequence joins TRBV6-5 and TRBJ1-3, with D possibly being TRBD1 (5 bases). This CDR3 is 10 amino acids long. Germline V gene data show CDR1 as MNHEY and CDR2 as SVGAGI. CDR3 DNA: TGTGCCAGCAATTTGACAGAAACGGATTTT. Translating it yields CASNLTETDF.

V usage is TRBV25-1 and J usage is TRBJ2-2; D perhaps matches TRBD2 (6 bases). V lost 7 bases to trimming and J lost 4 bases, with 13 bases between them. The germline CDR1 and CDR2 sequences are MGHDK and SYGVNS. The CDR3 contains 14 residues. Written as DNA, the CDR3 is TGTGCCAGCACCCCCTCGGGGGTCACCGGGGAGCTGTTTTTT. It translates to CASTPSGVTGELFF.

This chain links TRBV5-6 with TRBJ2-7, with D perhaps TRBD2 (8 bases). Between the trimmed V and J ends, which lost 3 bases and 4 bases, there was a span of 20 bases. Per germline, CDR1 SGHDT and CDR2 YYEEEE. The CDR3 has 16 residues. The CDR3 region is CASSSDPGGTVYEQYF. The CDR3 nucleotides read TGTGCCAGCAGCTCAGATCCGGGAGGGACAGTGTACGAGCAGTACTTC.

The chain links TRBV19 to TRBJ1-2, with D possibly TRBD1 on 6 matching bases. The CDR3 loop spans 18 amino acids. V was clipped by 0 bases and J by 4 bases, with 21 bases between them. Germline V gene lookup returns CDR1 LNHDA and CDR2 SQIVND (reference sequence). CDR3 sequence reads: CASSIDRQGPPSSYGYTF. CDR3 bases: TGTGCCAGTAGTATAGATCGCCAGGGGCCTCCTTCTTCCTATGGCTACACCTTC.

This chain joins TRBV7-2 and TRBJ1-2; possibly TRBD1 for D (6 bases). CDR1 is SGHTA, CDR2 FQGNSA, per germline. Deletions cut 5 bases from V and 6 bases from J, with 16 bases between. The CDR3 runs to 14 residues. This CDR3 reads CASSPQQGWHGYTF. DNA of the CDR3: TGTGCCAGCAGCCCTCAACAGGGTTGGCATGGCTACACCTTC.

This chain uses TRBV6-1 with TRBJ2-1; 7 nucleotides line up with TRBD1. The V gene end was trimmed by 4 bases and the J gene end by 10 bases; junction bases not matched to a gene: 10. Germline V lookup: CDR1 MNHNS, CDR2 SASEGT. The CDR3 sequence is 14 residues long. The CDR3 region has the DNA TGTGCCAGCAGTGGGCGACAGGGTAAGGAGGAGCAGTTCTTC. As protein: CASSGRQGKEEQFF.

The chain carries TRBV7-9 and TRBJ2-5; 13 nucleotides match TRBD2. Germline lookup yields CDR1 SEHNR and CDR2 FQNEAQ (reference sequence). The junction had 5 bases not matched to a gene; V was cut back by 2 bases and J by 5 bases. This CDR3 spans 16 amino acids. The CDR3 coding sequence is TGTGCCAGCAGCTTAACTAGCGGGAGGGTGAGGGAGACCCAGTACTTC. Amino acid sequence: CASSLTSGRVRETQYF.

This chain uses TRBV9 with TRBJ1-2; D is perhaps TRBD1 (5 bases). Trimming stripped 4 bases from V and 4 bases from J, with 17 bases between. CDR3 length: 15 amino acids. Germline V gene sequence: CDR1 SGDLS, CDR2 YYNGEE. The CDR3: CASSPEGDPGYGYTF. The DNA for the CDR3 is TGTGCCAGCAGCCCCGAAGGGGACCCGGGCTATGGCTACACCTTC. The variable domain in full, completed from reference TRBV9 and TRBJ1-2, reads DSGVTQTPKHLITATGQRVTLRCSPRSGDLSVYWYQQSLDQGLQFLIQYYNGEERAKGNILERFSAQQFPDLHSELNLSSLELGDSALYFCASSPEGDPGYGYTFGSGTRLTVV.

This clone showed up just once. The rearrangement joins TRBV7-9 to TRBJ2-1, with a weak D call TRBD1 (5 bases). Germline V lookup: CDR1 SEHNR, CDR2 FQNEAQ (reference sequence). Trimming took off 6 bases at V and 8 bases at J, with 17 bases between the two ends. The CDR3 runs 14 residues. CDR3: CASSRTWGVDEQFF. The DNA of the CDR3 is TGTGCCAGCAGTCGAACTTGGGGCGTCGATGAGCAGTTCTTC.

The gene calls are TRBV2 and TRBJ2-7, with 10 nucleotides matching TRBD1. This CDR3 contains 15 residues. The J segment lost 4 bases and the V segment lost 5 bases, leaving 8 bases of the junction unmatched. CDR1 and CDR2 from the germline V gene are SNHLY and FYNNEI. This chain's CDR3 is CASSRGGQGTYEQYF. Written as DNA, the CDR3 is TGTGCCAGCAGTCGAGGGGGACAGGGGACGTACGAGCAGTACTTC.

V gene TRBV2 combines with J gene TRBJ2-4, with D perhaps matching TRBD2 (6 bases). V was trimmed by 3 bases and J by 0 bases, leaving 21 bases between them. Looked up from germline, CDR1 is SNHLY and CDR2 is FYNNEI. CDR3 length equals 19 residues. CDR3 DNA sequence: TGTGCCAGCAGTGAGGATCCCCCCCTAGCGCGCGTAGCCAAAAACATTCAGTACTTC. It is translated as CASSEDPPLARVAKNIQYF.

The chain recombines TRBV6-4 with TRBJ1-1; 8 positions agree with TRBD1. The CDR3 consists of 13 residues. Per germline, CDR1 MRHNA and CDR2 SNTAGT. Trimming cost V 2 bases and J 8 bases; bases outside gene matches: 4. CDR3: CASSDPGTGEAFF. In DNA form, the CDR3 reads TGTGCCAGCAGTGACCCGGGGACAGGAGAAGCTTTCTTT.

The gene calls are TRBV4-3 and TRBJ1-5; unclear D gene. V was clipped by 0 bases and J by 7 bases, with 13 bases between them. The CDR3 is made up of 15 amino acids. Germline-derived CDR1 and CDR2 are LGHNA and YSLEER. CDR3 region: CASSQERSAGQPQHF. The CDR3 DNA reads as TGCGCCAGCAGCCAAGAACGGAGCGCCGGGCAGCCCCAGCATTTT.